Listed below are T cell receptor beta chains from one sample, sequenced in a study of shared clonotypes between healthy human individuals. The data were produced by immunoSEQ multiplex PCR, yet TCRdb's version contains in-frame clones alone and is incomplete. The table lists approximately 2.5 million clones, approximately 93% of them singletons. The sample consisted of naive CD4+ T cells from PBMCs. These receptor sequences come from a man aged 18 to 29 in good health. Some clones in this sample may be carry-over from other donors' samples. Each CDR3 is given with its conserved first and last residue. A D gene is named only where the DNA matches it firmly. Where a row states a size, it is once, few, many or the class of an expanded clone; other rows omit it.

d_call: .
v_call: TRBV29-1
clone_size: few
j_call: TRBJ1-1
cdr3_aa: CSVDQGWNTEAFF
cdr3_nt: TGCAGCGTTGATCAGGGATGGAACACTGAAGCTTTCTTT

d_call: .
v_call: TRBV6-6
clone_size: .
j_call: TRBJ2-2
cdr3_aa: CASRGNTGELFF
cdr3_nt: TGTGCCAGCAGAGGCAACACCGGGGAGCTGTTTTTT

d_call: .
v_call: TRBV5-1
clone_size: .
j_call: TRBJ2-3
cdr3_aa: CASSPLGVGPDTQYF
cdr3_nt: TGCGCCAGCAGCCCCCTAGGAGTCGGACCAGATACGCAGTATTTT

d_call: TRBD2
v_call: TRBV19
clone_size: .
j_call: TRBJ2-1
cdr3_aa: CASKGLAENEQFF
cdr3_nt: TGTGCCAGTAAGGGACTAGCAGAGAATGAGCAGTTCTTC

d_call: .
v_call: TRBV7-6
clone_size: .
j_call: TRBJ1-4
cdr3_aa: CASSPRRGLNEKLFF
cdr3_nt: TGTGCCAGCAGCCCCCGCCGCGGCCTTAATGAAAAACTGTTTTTT

d_call: .
v_call: TRBV15
clone_size: .
j_call: TRBJ2-6
cdr3_aa: CATSRDRTSTGTGANVLTF
cdr3_nt: TGTGCCACCAGCAGAGATCGGACATCCACCGGGACTGGGGCCAACGTCCTGACTTTC

d_call: .
v_call: TRBV6-5
clone_size: .
j_call: TRBJ1-1
cdr3_aa: CASSSSSTEAFF
cdr3_nt: TGTGCCAGCAGTTCTAGTAGTACTGAAGCTTTCTTT

d_call: .
v_call: TRBV5-1
clone_size: .
j_call: TRBJ2-1
cdr3_aa: CASSLGDTVYNEQFF
cdr3_nt: TGCGCCAGCAGCTTGGGGGACACGGTCTACAATGAGCAGTTCTTC

d_call: TRBD2
v_call: TRBV7-2
clone_size: .
j_call: TRBJ2-5
cdr3_aa: CASSLSGNSLETQYF
cdr3_nt: TGTGCCAGCAGCCTTAGCGGGAACTCCTTGGAGACCCAGTACTTC

d_call: TRBD1
v_call: TRBV6-5
clone_size: .
j_call: TRBJ2-4
cdr3_aa: CASRTDRGANIQYF
cdr3_nt: TGTGCCAGCAGAACGGACAGGGGCGCTAACATTCAGTACTTC

d_call: TRBD1
v_call: TRBV5-1
clone_size: .
j_call: TRBJ2-7
cdr3_aa: CASSLGQGRGEQYF
cdr3_nt: TGCGCCAGCAGCTTGGGACAGGGACGAGGGGAGCAGTACTTC

d_call: .
v_call: TRBV19
clone_size: .
j_call: TRBJ2-7
cdr3_aa: CASSQSGGEQYF
cdr3_nt: TGTGCCAGTAGTCAGTCCGGCGGGGAGCAGTACTTC

d_call: TRBD1
v_call: TRBV6-1
clone_size: .
j_call: TRBJ1-2
cdr3_aa: CASSERAGQGAVF
cdr3_nt: TGTGCCAGCAGTGAACGGGCCGGACAGGGGGCAGTCTTC

d_call: TRBD1
v_call: TRBV10-3
clone_size: .
j_call: TRBJ1-2
cdr3_aa: CAINRDRGLDGYTF
cdr3_nt: TGTGCCATCAACCGAGACAGGGGGTTGGATGGCTACACCTTC

d_call: TRBD2
v_call: TRBV5-4
clone_size: .
j_call: TRBJ2-7
cdr3_aa: CASSLSAGEWYEQYF
cdr3_nt: TGTGCCAGCAGCTTATCAGCGGGAGAGTGGTACGAGCAGTACTTC

d_call: .
v_call: TRBV10-3
clone_size: .
j_call: TRBJ2-7
cdr3_aa: CAISEREGTYEQYF
cdr3_nt: TGTGCCATCAGTGAGCGGGAAGGGACCTACGAGCAGTACTTC

d_call: TRBD1
v_call: TRBV9
clone_size: .
j_call: TRBJ1-4
cdr3_aa: CASSPRTGVGGLFF
cdr3_nt: TGTGCCAGCAGCCCCCGGACAGGCGTTGGAGGGCTGTTTTTT

d_call: TRBD1
v_call: TRBV9
clone_size: .
j_call: TRBJ2-5
cdr3_aa: CASSPQGASETQYF
cdr3_nt: TGTGCCAGCAGCCCACAGGGGGCTTCAGAGACCCAGTACTTC

d_call: .
v_call: TRBV6-4
clone_size: .
j_call: TRBJ2-2
cdr3_aa: CASSLPDKPPGELFF
cdr3_nt: TGTGCCAGCAGTCTTCCGGACAAGCCCCCCGGGGAGCTGTTTTTT

d_call: TRBD2
v_call: TRBV18
clone_size: .
j_call: TRBJ2-7
cdr3_aa: CASSPRSSGTTYEQYF
cdr3_nt: TGTGCCAGCTCACCACGTTCTAGCGGCACGACCTACGAGCAGTACTTC

d_call: .
v_call: TRBV15
clone_size: .
j_call: TRBJ2-5
cdr3_aa: CATSSLGESFETQYF
cdr3_nt: TGTGCCACCAGCTCCCTCGGGGAATCCTTCGAGACCCAGTACTTC

d_call: .
v_call: TRBV5-1
clone_size: .
j_call: TRBJ1-5
cdr3_aa: CASRPDSGQPQHF
cdr3_nt: TGCGCCAGCAGACCAGACTCGGGTCAGCCCCAGCATTTT

d_call: TRBD1
v_call: TRBV10-3
clone_size: .
j_call: TRBJ2-7
cdr3_aa: CAISRTGAYEQYF
cdr3_nt: TGTGCCATCAGTAGGACAGGGGCCTACGAGCAGTACTTC

d_call: TRBD1
v_call: TRBV5-1
clone_size: .
j_call: TRBJ2-2
cdr3_aa: CASSGLTGSTGELFF
cdr3_nt: TGCGCCAGCAGCGGATTGACAGGGTCCACCGGGGAGCTGTTTTTT

d_call: .
v_call: TRBV5-1
clone_size: .
j_call: TRBJ1-1
cdr3_aa: CASSLARQPNTEAFF
cdr3_nt: TGCGCCAGCAGCTTGGCTCGACAGCCGAACACTGAAGCTTTCTTT

d_call: TRBD1
v_call: TRBV19
clone_size: .
j_call: TRBJ2-3
cdr3_aa: CASSARDRGGDTQYF
cdr3_nt: TGTGCCAGTAGTGCCAGGGACAGGGGTGGAGATACGCAGTATTTT

d_call: .
v_call: TRBV7-2
clone_size: .
j_call: TRBJ2-1
cdr3_aa: CASSLATLQGGEQFF
cdr3_nt: TGTGCCAGCAGCTTAGCGACCTTACAGGGTGGTGAGCAGTTCTTC

d_call: TRBD2
v_call: TRBV14
clone_size: .
j_call: TRBJ2-2
cdr3_aa: CASSQVRERTGELFF
cdr3_nt: TGTGCCAGCAGCCAAGTGCGGGAGCGGACCGGGGAGCTGTTTTTT

d_call: .
v_call: TRBV6-4
clone_size: .
j_call: TRBJ2-1
cdr3_aa: CASRARTQSSYNEQFF
cdr3_nt: TGTGCCAGCAGGGCTAGGACCCAGAGCTCCTACAATGAGCAGTTCTTC

d_call: TRBD1
v_call: TRBV4-3
clone_size: .
j_call: TRBJ2-7
cdr3_aa: CASSQDLDRGSEQYF
cdr3_nt: TGCGCCAGCAGCCAAGATTTGGACAGGGGCAGCGAGCAGTACTTC

d_call: .
v_call: TRBV7-6
clone_size: .
j_call: TRBJ2-7
cdr3_aa: CASSQDHNGYEQYF
cdr3_nt: TGTGCCAGCAGCCAAGACCACAATGGGTACGAGCAGTACTTC

d_call: TRBD1
v_call: TRBV28
clone_size: once
j_call: TRBJ1-5
cdr3_aa: CASRPGTANQPQHF
cdr3_nt: TGTGCCAGCCGCCCCGGGACAGCAAATCAGCCCCAGCATTTT

d_call: .
v_call: TRBV2
clone_size: .
j_call: TRBJ2-5
cdr3_aa: CASSIIETQYF
cdr3_nt: TGTGCCAGCAGTATAATAGAGACCCAGTACTTC

d_call: TRBD1
v_call: TRBV5-1
clone_size: few
j_call: TRBJ1-5
cdr3_aa: CASRQGPNQPQHF
cdr3_nt: TGCGCCAGCAGACAGGGGCCCAATCAGCCCCAGCATTTT

d_call: .
v_call: TRBV5-1
clone_size: .
j_call: TRBJ2-2
cdr3_aa: CASSLSGRPIANTGELFF
cdr3_nt: TGCGCCAGCAGCTTATCAGGGCGCCCAATCGCGAACACCGGGGAGCTGTTTTTT

d_call: .
v_call: TRBV21-1
clone_size: .
j_call: TRBJ2-1
cdr3_aa: CASPPPGLVEDEQFF
cdr3_nt: TGTGCCAGCCCCCCCCCAGGGTTGGTTGAAGATGAGCAGTTCTTC

d_call: .
v_call: TRBV6-1
clone_size: .
j_call: TRBJ2-5
cdr3_aa: CASSEGAAHWTQYF
cdr3_nt: TGTGCCAGCAGTGAAGGGGCAGCCCATTGGACCCAGTACTTC

d_call: .
v_call: TRBV30
clone_size: .
j_call: TRBJ2-5
cdr3_aa: CAWSVGETQYF
cdr3_nt: TGTGCCTGGAGCGTCGGAGAGACCCAGTACTTC

d_call: .
v_call: TRBV29-1
clone_size: .
j_call: TRBJ2-7
cdr3_aa: CSYLQGGSYEQYF
cdr3_nt: TGCAGCTATTTGCAGGGAGGTTCCTACGAGCAGTACTTC

d_call: .
v_call: TRBV5-1
clone_size: .
j_call: TRBJ1-2
cdr3_aa: CASSLTTGSYGYTF
cdr3_nt: TGCGCCAGCAGCTTAACAACTGGAAGCTATGGCTACACCTTC

d_call: .
v_call: TRBV4-3
clone_size: .
j_call: TRBJ1-2
cdr3_aa: CASSQTIRGPPRDYGYTF
cdr3_nt: TGCGCCAGCAGCCAAACCATACGAGGACCGCCTAGGGACTATGGCTACACCTTC

d_call: TRBD1
v_call: TRBV5-1
clone_size: .
j_call: TRBJ2-2
cdr3_aa: CASSPGTGNTGELFF
cdr3_nt: TGCGCCAGCAGCCCTGGGACAGGGAATACCGGGGAGCTGTTTTTT

d_call: .
v_call: TRBV21-1
clone_size: .
j_call: TRBJ1-4
cdr3_aa: CATYIWRVTNEKLFF
cdr3_nt: TGTGCCACCTATATCTGGCGGGTGACTAATGAAAAACTGTTTTTT

d_call: TRBD1
v_call: TRBV6-5
clone_size: .
j_call: TRBJ1-2
cdr3_aa: CASSYSIRTGNGYTF
cdr3_nt: TGTGCCAGCAGTTACTCGATTAGGACAGGGAATGGCTACACCTTC

d_call: .
v_call: TRBV6-5
clone_size: once
j_call: TRBJ1-3
cdr3_aa: CASSYSSGSGNTIYF
cdr3_nt: TGTGCCAGCAGTTACTCTTCGGGAAGTGGAAACACCATATATTTT

d_call: TRBD1
v_call: TRBV9
clone_size: .
j_call: TRBJ2-7
cdr3_aa: CASSATTGDEQYF
cdr3_nt: TGTGCCAGCAGCGCCACTACAGGGGACGAGCAGTACTTC

d_call: TRBD2
v_call: TRBV28
clone_size: once
j_call: TRBJ2-3
cdr3_aa: CASSSPLLAGVSDTQYF
cdr3_nt: TGTGCCAGCAGCTCTCCCCTACTAGCGGGAGTATCAGATACGCAGTATTTT

d_call: .
v_call: TRBV14
clone_size: .
j_call: TRBJ2-5
cdr3_aa: CASSPIGRETQYF
cdr3_nt: TGTGCCAGCAGCCCCATAGGAAGGGAGACCCAGTACTTC

d_call: .
v_call: TRBV9
clone_size: .
j_call: TRBJ1-2
cdr3_aa: CASSPHTGGYTF
cdr3_nt: TGTGCCAGCAGCCCCCACACGGGTGGCTACACCTTC

d_call: TRBD2
v_call: TRBV7-2
clone_size: .
j_call: TRBJ2-5
cdr3_aa: CASSSGLARKETQYF
cdr3_nt: TGTGCCAGCAGCTCCGGACTAGCGAGGAAAGAGACCCAGTACTTC

d_call: .
v_call: TRBV5-1
clone_size: .
j_call: TRBJ1-3
cdr3_aa: CASSPGTWRDTIYF
cdr3_nt: TGCGCCAGCAGCCCCGGGACGTGGAGGGACACCATATATTTT

d_call: .
v_call: TRBV16
clone_size: once
j_call: TRBJ1-4
cdr3_aa: CASSPRGTTNEKLFF
cdr3_nt: TGTGCCAGCAGCCCTCGGGGCACAACTAATGAAAAACTGTTTTTT

d_call: TRBD2
v_call: TRBV5-4
clone_size: .
j_call: TRBJ2-3
cdr3_aa: CASSLQLAGVTDTQYF
cdr3_nt: TGTGCCAGCAGCTTGCAACTAGCGGGAGTCACAGATACGCAGTATTTT

d_call: .
v_call: TRBV6-1
clone_size: .
j_call: TRBJ2-5
cdr3_aa: CASGVSVRETQYF
cdr3_nt: TGTGCCAGCGGTGTTAGCGTACGGGAGACCCAGTACTTC

d_call: .
v_call: TRBV30
clone_size: .
j_call: TRBJ1-3
cdr3_aa: CAWSVGQAVRNTIYF
cdr3_nt: TGTGCCTGGAGTGTTGGGCAAGCCGTTCGAAACACCATATATTTT

d_call: .
v_call: TRBV7-9
clone_size: .
j_call: TRBJ1-1
cdr3_aa: CASSLGHTEGTEAFF
cdr3_nt: TGTGCCAGCAGCTTAGGCCACACTGAGGGAACTGAAGCTTTCTTT

d_call: .
v_call: TRBV29-1
clone_size: .
j_call: TRBJ2-3
cdr3_aa: CSSRGILLDTQYF
cdr3_nt: TGCTCCTCGCGAGGGATTTTGTTGGATACGCAGTATTTT

d_call: TRBD2
v_call: TRBV6-1
clone_size: .
j_call: TRBJ2-5
cdr3_aa: CASRTGTKETQYF
cdr3_nt: TGTGCCAGCAGGACCGGGACTAAAGAGACCCAGTACTTC

d_call: .
v_call: TRBV5-8
clone_size: .
j_call: TRBJ2-7
cdr3_aa: CASSFLRGPRTYEQYF
cdr3_nt: TGTGCCAGCAGCTTCCTCCGGGGCCCAAGGACTTACGAGCAGTACTTC

d_call: .
v_call: TRBV25-1
clone_size: .
j_call: TRBJ1-5
cdr3_aa: CASSSDRSNQPQHF
cdr3_nt: TGTGCCAGCAGTTCCGACAGGAGCAATCAGCCCCAGCATTTT